This TCR beta chain was observed in a study of response to subunit inactivated influenza vaccine. Study-level results: Each seasonal influenza vaccination, the authors suggested, recruits few new T cells.

About this clonotype: Antigen specificity is unknown.

TCRdb re-called the RT-PCR reads with MiXCR, one entry per CDR3 protein. The table lists 430,000 or so distinct CDR3 sequences, about a tenth of them singletons. Source: PBMCs from blood, taken 40 to 50 days after vaccination. This clonotype was sampled from a man aged 45 to 65 who received an inactivated influenza vaccine.

The CDR3 coding sequence is TGTGCCAGCAGTTCCGGGACTAGCGGGAGATTTTACGAGCAGTACTTC. Its protein is CASSSGTSGRFYEQYF. This sequence joins TRBV7-2 and TRBJ2-7; 14 bases are shared with TRBD2. Trimming at V came to 6 bases and at J to 4 bases, leaving 8 bases not matched to a gene. This CDR3 region has 16 residues. The germline gives CDR1 SGHTA, CDR2 FQGNSA. The whole variable domain, remainder taken from reference TRBV7-2 and TRBJ2-7, is GAGVSQSPSNKVTEKGKDVELRCDPISGHTALYWYRQSLGQGLEFLIYFQGNSAPDKSGLPSDRFSAERTGGSVSTLTIQRTQQEDSAVYLCASSSGTSGRFYEQYFGPGTRLTVT.